The entry below gives a single T cell receptor beta chain sequence along with its context. Followed longitudinally, the Seattle patients had been enrolled during active infection. In the original analysis: Reference gene primer amplification gave nucleated cell count estimates. Measured with immunoSEQ multiplex PCR; TCRdb has only the in-frame clones, and not every one. The V and J calls and clone size come from that table; D and trimming were worked out from the DNA. Of roughly 45,000 clones in the sample, around 86% were seen once. The sample is drawn from a study of blood T cell repertoires in COVID-19. About the study: The United States, Italy and Spain were the sources of the acute and convalescent COVID-19 samples.

With 1 base clipped from V and 3 bases from J, the junction kept 9 bases outside the gene matches. The V gene's germline CDR1 is SGHTA and CDR2 FQGNSA. The CDR3 is made up of 16 amino acids. The origin of this receptor is a woman aged 80 or over with COVID-19, enrolled during active disease. Sequencing input: peripheral blood. This chain uses TRBV7-2 with TRBJ2-7; 7 bases map to TRBD2. CDR3 DNA: TGTGCCAGCAGCTTAGTTCTAGCGGTGTTAGGCTACGAGCAGTACTTC. As protein: CASSLVLAVLGYEQYF. Full variable domain (remainder filled in from reference TRBV7-2 and TRBJ2-7): GAGVSQSPSNKVTEKGKDVELRCDPISGHTALYWYRQSLGQGLEFLIYFQGNSAPDKSGLPSDRFSAERTGGSVSTLTIQRTQQEDSAVYLCASSLVLAVLGYEQYFGPGTRLTVT.